These T cell receptor beta chains were read from a single sample in a study of T cell responses to AZD1222 COVID-19 vaccine. Libraries were prepared by immunoSEQ multiplex PCR; TCRdb keeps only in-frame clonotypes and omits some of them. The data show more than 150,000 clones, with 88% seen just once and 25% to 30% held by the top ten. Sample: peripheral blood, taken 28 days after the second AZD1222 dose. These receptors were collected from an adult who received the AZD1222 COVID-19 vaccine. The CDR3 runs from the conserved cysteine through the conserved F or W. Each record gives: D gene, V gene, J gene, CDR3 protein, CDR3 DNA. The D gene is left open where the match is weak.

>-|TRBV7-2|TRBJ2-2
CASSLIVRRENTGELFF
TGTGCCAGCAGCTTAATCGTACGGCGGGAGAACACCGGGGAGCTGTTTTTT
>-|TRBV2|TRBJ1-6
CASGHIGDSPLHF
TGTGCCAGCGGACATATTGGGGACTCACCCCTCCACTTT
>-|TRBV28|TRBJ2-7
CASSFSGSVYEQYF
TGTGCCAGCAGTTTTTCAGGGTCCGTCTACGAGCAGTACTTC
>-|TRBV7-2|TRBJ1-1
CASSLELGHTEAFF
TGTGCCAGCAGCTTAGAATTGGGTCACACTGAAGCTTTCTTT
>-|TRBV4-1|TRBJ2-1
CASSQTRQVF
TGCGCCAGCAGCCAAACACGCCAGGTCTTC
>-|TRBV7-2|TRBJ2-5
CASSLSKPLPGGRKETQYF
TGTGCCAGCAGCTTAAGCAAGCCACTTCCCGGGGGACGGAAAGAGACCCAGTACTTC
>TRBD1|TRBV7-2|TRBJ2-7
CASSRDRGSLEQYF
TGTGCCAGCAGCCGGGACAGGGGATCCCTCGAGCAGTACTTC
>TRBD2|TRBV5-1|TRBJ2-1
CASSLVAGDYNEQFF
TGCGCCAGCAGCTTGGTGGCGGGGGACTACAATGAGCAGTTCTTC
>-|TRBV15|TRBJ1-3
CATSRDPGPTGNTIYF
TGTGCCACCAGCAGAGACCCGGGGCCTACTGGAAACACCATATATTTT
>-|TRBV18|TRBJ2-6
CASSPSFRGLGANVLTF
TGTGCCAGCTCACCTAGCTTTCGGGGGCTTGGGGCCAACGTCCTGACTTTC
>-|TRBV7-3|TRBJ2-5
CASSSYPEETQYF
TGTGCCAGCAGCTCCTACCCAGAAGAGACCCAGTACTTC
>-|TRBV5-1|TRBJ1-4
CASSLEGLDSSNEKLFF
TGCGCCAGCAGCTTGGAGGGGTTGGACAGTTCAAATGAAAAACTGTTTTTT
>-|TRBV11-1|TRBJ1-1
CASSLMRGAAFF
TGTGCCAGCAGCTTAATGAGGGGAGCGGCTTTCTTT
>-|TRBV5-5|TRBJ2-2
CASSVRVADTGELFF
TGTGCCAGCAGCGTAAGGGTGGCCGACACCGGGGAGCTGTTTTTT
>-|TRBV28|TRBJ2-7
CASSLIASEQYF
TGTGCCAGCAGTTTAATAGCAAGCGAGCAGTACTTC
>TRBD1|TRBV5-1|TRBJ1-4
CASSSTTGPSGEKLFF
TGCGCCAGCAGCTCGACGACAGGGCCCTCGGGAGAAAAACTGTTTTTT
>-|TRBV19|TRBJ1-1
CASIDLNTEAFF
TGTGCCAGTATCGACTTGAACACTGAAGCTTTCTTT
>TRBD1|TRBV7-2|TRBJ2-2
CASSRQTGVGGELFF
TGTGCCAGCAGTCGTCAGACAGGGGTGGGCGGGGAGCTGTTTTTT
>-|TRBV5-4|TRBJ2-2
CASSPTPLAGGNTGELFF
TGTGCCAGCAGCCCTACACCTCTTGCCGGGGGCAACACCGGGGAGCTGTTTTTT
>-|TRBV5-1|TRBJ2-2
CASSLVAIRGELFF
TGCGCCAGCAGCTTGGTGGCTATACGCGGGGAGCTGTTTTTT
>-|TRBV7-6|TRBJ2-7
CASSPTVSHEQYF
TGTGCCAGCTCTCCAACAGTTTCCCACGAGCAGTACTTC
>-|TRBV28|TRBJ2-2
CASRAPGVGELFF
TGTGCCAGCCGTGCCCCCGGGGTGGGGGAGCTGTTTTTT
>-|TRBV21-1|TRBJ1-1
CASSKEARDMNTEAFF
TGTGCCAGCAGCAAAGAGGCAAGGGACATGAACACTGAAGCTTTCTTT
>-|TRBV6-6|TRBJ1-1
CASSTQTGNTEAFF
TGTGCCAGCAGTACCCAAACAGGGAACACTGAAGCTTTCTTT
>-|TRBV24-1|TRBJ2-3
CATSDPTTDGSDTQYF
TGTGCCACCAGTGATCCCACCACCGACGGGTCAGATACGCAGTATTTT
>-|TRBV6-2/TRBV6-3|TRBJ2-7
CASSQRPGVRSYEQYF
TGTGCCAGCAGCCAAAGACCCGGCGTTCGGTCCTACGAGCAGTACTTC
>TRBD1|TRBV7-2|TRBJ1-2
CASSLQGQGATGYTF
TGTGCCAGCAGCTTACAGGGACAGGGGGCAACGGGCTACACCTTC
>-|TRBV6-5|TRBJ2-2
CASSSPGRVTGELFF
TGTGCCAGCAGTTCCCCGGGCAGAGTTACCGGGGAGCTGTTTTTT